The source of this T cell receptor (beta chain) is a study of post-analysis software for immune sequencing data. In the study overall: Relapsing-remitting, secondary progressive and progressive-relapsing forms made up the multiple sclerosis disease courses. Study-wide findings and caveats: Versus controls, multiple sclerosis patients showed significantly lower diversity (normalized Chao1). Four or five TRBV segments were more frequent in patients than controls; TRBV5-6, TRBV5-1 and TRBV20-1 belonged to this group. By F measure, strong co-clustering occurred among samples prepared in the same batch.

The CDR3 has 13 residues. The germline V and J ends were trimmed by 2 bases and 0 bases, with 4 bases remaining between them. CDR1 is MNHEY, CDR2 SVGAGI, per germline. The library was made from cDNA and included unique molecular identifiers. Input of about 0.9 to 10 million T cells yielded 500,000 to 650,000 cDNA molecules. TCRdb reprocessed the PCR reads with MiXCR, giving one entry per CDR3 protein. The table includes 350,000 to 450,000 distinct CDR3 sequences, more than 30% detected once. This clonotype has just a few counts. As yet, its antigen is unknown. The clonotype was recovered from a girl aged 2 to 10 with multiple sclerosis. The V call is TRBV6-5, the J call TRBJ2-5; D is unresolved. The sample was blood. The CDR3 DNA reads as TGTGCCAGCAGTTACCACAACCAAGAGACCCAGTACTTC. Protein: CASSYHNQETQYF.